The T cell receptor beta chain under discussion was sequenced for a study of shared clonotypes between healthy human individuals. Study context: Each donor's CD4 naive and CD4 memory cells filled three plates apiece, CD8 naive two, and CD8 memory one.

Negatively enriched CD4+ T cells were divided by CD45RA into naive and memory. Trimming pared 0 bases from V and 3 bases from J, leaving 13 bases between. Germline V lookup: CDR1 SGDLS, CDR2 YYNGEE. This CDR3 region has 15 residues. The table came from immunoSEQ multiplex PCR; TCRdb's copy has only in-frame clones and leaves some out. The sample carries more than 2 million clones, around 95% recorded once. The sequenced material came from naive CD4+ T cells sorted from blood. Subset specified: CD45RA+ positively selected. This receptor was identified in a man aged 18 to 29 in good health. This chain joins TRBV9 and TRBJ2-7; no definite D call. The CDR3 coding sequence is TGTGCCAGCAGCGTAGACTACCGAGCTCACTACGAGCAGTACTTC. Translation gives CASSVDYRAHYEQYF.